The next 25 T cell receptor beta chains were all read from a single sample in a study of T cell responses to AZD1222 COVID-19 vaccine. Profiling relied on immunoSEQ multiplex PCR, and the TCRdb table lists in-frame clones only, not all of them. The data show about 21,000 clones, with around 82% seen just once and approximately 45% held by the top ten. Material: peripheral blood, obtained on day 0 of AZD1222 vaccination. All receptors come from an adult in good health.

This rearrangement joins TRBV7-8 to TRBJ2-5; 9 bases align to TRBD2. The trim removed 0 bases at V and 4 bases at J, leaving 6 bases unmatched. CDR3 length equals 16 residues. Germline V lookup: CDR1 SGHVS, CDR2 FQNEAQ. The CDR3 DNA reads TGTGCCAGCAGCTTAGCTGTAGCGGGAGAGGGAGAGACCCAGTACTTC. Residues: CASSLAVAGEGETQYF.

CDR3 loop: CASSRSGGPDTQYF. In nucleotides, the CDR3 is TGTGCCAGCAGCCGTAGCGGGGGTCCAGATACGCAGTATTTT. The chain carries TRBV3-1 (or the pseudogene TRBV3-2) and TRBJ2-3; 9 bases match TRBD2. The CDR3 extends over 14 amino acids. J lost 4 bases, V lost 4 bases, and 3 bases had no gene match. Germline V gene sequence: CDR1 LGHDT, CDR2 YNNKEL (reference sequence).

The chain has TRBV5-6 and TRBJ2-3; D not certain. The CDR3 loop spans 16 amino acids. Trimming took 0 bases from V and 0 from J, leaving 11 bases between them. Per the germline V gene, CDR1 is SGHDT and CDR2 is YYEEEE. The CDR3 spells CASSLVGFSSTDTQYF. The CDR3 nucleotides read TGTGCCAGCAGCTTGGTAGGCTTTTCTAGCACAGATACGCAGTATTTT.

This clone was seen a handful of times. V usage is TRBV14 and J usage is TRBJ1-3, with D uncertain. Germline lookup yields CDR1 SGHDN and CDR2 FVKESK. Trimming pared 1 base from V and 9 bases from J, leaving 16 bases between. CDR3 length: 15 amino acids. CDR3 nucleotide sequence: TGTGCCAGCAGCCAAGGACGGGCCCTTAGGAGCACCATATATTTT. Amino acids: CASSQGRALRSTIYF.

The rearrangement links TRBV6-1 to TRBJ2-3; D is possibly TRBD1 or TRBD2 (5 bases each). Trimming stripped 3 bases from V and 1 base from J, with 20 bases between. From germline, CDR1 is MNHNS and CDR2 SASEGT. The CDR3 contains 18 residues. The CDR3 loop is CASSDGVGAPKGTDTQYF. Here the CDR3 DNA reads TGTGCCAGCAGTGACGGTGTCGGGGCTCCCAAAGGCACAGATACGCAGTATTTT.

The chain's CDR3 is CASSLTGTEETQYF. CDR3 coding DNA: TGTGCCAGCAGCTTAACCGGGACGGAAGAGACCCAGTACTTC. V and J are TRBV5-4 and TRBJ2-5; either TRBD1 or TRBD2 may fit D (5 bases each). Germline V CDR1 and CDR2: SGHNT, YYREEE (reference sequence). Trimming pared 2 bases from V and 3 bases from J, leaving 11 bases between. The CDR3 is 14 amino acids.

The rearrangement joins TRBV10-3 to TRBJ2-1, with D perhaps TRBD1 or TRBD2 (7 bases each). This CDR3 is built from 15 residues. Germline V gives CDR1 ENHRY, CDR2 SYGVKD. Trimming removed 4 bases at V and 6 bases at J, with 16 bases between. The CDR3 reads CAISVGTGEGNEQFF. For the CDR3, the DNA is TGTGCCATCAGTGTGGGTACAGGGGAGGGCAATGAGCAGTTCTTC.

This clone qualifies as medium-sized (0.01 to 0.1%). This chain uses TRBV6-5 with TRBJ2-1; 9 nucleotides line up with TRBD2. J was trimmed by 10 bases and V by 6 bases; bases with no gene match: 7. This CDR3 is built from 13 residues. Germline values: CDR1 MNHEY, CDR2 SVGAGI. The CDR3 protein is CASRAGTSTEQFF. CDR3 nucleotide sequence: TGTGCCAGCAGGGCCGGGACTAGCACGGAGCAGTTCTTC.

The CDR3 loop reads CASRPTGAHHGELFF. As DNA, the CDR3 is TGTGCCAGCCGCCCGACAGGGGCCCACCACGGGGAGCTGTTTTTT. This rearrangement joins TRBV7-2 to TRBJ2-2, with 8 bases matching TRBD1. This CDR3 has 15 residues. V shed 8 bases and J 7 bases; nucleotides not matched to a gene: 12. The germline V gene has CDR1 SGHTA and CDR2 FQGNSA.

This chain joins TRBV3-1 (or the pseudogene TRBV3-2) and TRBJ2-7, with D possibly called TRBD1 or TRBD2 (5 bases each). V was trimmed by 3 bases and J by 6 bases, leaving 30 bases between them. The CDR3 has 19 amino acids. Looked up from germline, CDR1 is LGHDT and CDR2 is YNNKEL (reference sequence). The CDR3 coding sequence is TGTGCCAGCAGCCATTCGAGTTCTAGTATTGGGACCTGGGCGGGCGAGCAGTACTTC. Translation: CASSHSSSSIGTWAGEQYF.

The chain's CDR3 is CASTLPNQPQHF. The CDR3 DNA reads as TGTGCCAGCACGCTACCCAATCAGCCCCAGCATTTT. The chain combines TRBV28 with TRBJ1-5; no reliable D call. Between the trimmed V and J ends, which lost 7 bases and 3 bases, there was a span of 7 bases. The CDR3 spans 12 residues. Germline CDR1 is MDHEN and CDR2 is SYDVKM.

CDR3 nucleotide sequence: TGTGCCAGCAGCTTAGTGGCTAGCGGGGGCGGAGATACGCAGTATTTT. Its protein product is CASSLVASGGGDTQYF. The chain uses TRBV7-9 and TRBJ2-3, with TRBD2 matching over 10 bases. After removal of 1 base from V and 5 bases from J, the junction contained 6 bases not matched to a gene. Per the germline V gene, CDR1 is SEHNR and CDR2 is FQNEAQ (reference sequence). CDR3 length: 16 amino acids.

This chain uses TRBV3-1 (or the pseudogene TRBV3-2) with TRBJ2-1; D could derive from TRBD1 or TRBD2 (6 bases each). Germline loops: CDR1 LGHDT, CDR2 YNNKEL (reference sequence). The length of the CDR3 is 14 residues. Deletions cut 3 bases from V and 6 bases from J, with 12 bases between. The DNA for the CDR3 is TGTGCCAGCAGCCACCGGTCGGGGGCCAATGAGCAGTTCTTC. Its protein product is CASSHRSGANEQFF.

This clone turned up a few times. The rearrangement uses TRBV6-5 and TRBJ2-1, with TRBD2 as a possible D gene (5 bases). V lost 5 bases, J lost 1 base, and 12 bases lay in between. This CDR3 spans 15 amino acids. Germline CDR1 is MNHEY and CDR2 is SVGAGI. CDR3 protein: CASSNDYSSYNEQFF. In DNA, the CDR3 is TGTGCCAGCAGTAACGACTATTCATCCTACAATGAGCAGTTCTTC.

V is TRBV6-1 and J is TRBJ1-2; a weak D match, TRBD1 (5 bases). Germline V gene data show CDR1 as MNHNS and CDR2 as SASEGT. The germline V and J ends were trimmed by 4 bases and 5 bases, with 20 bases remaining between them. The CDR3 contains 16 residues. The CDR3 sequence: CASSVGSGGQGYGYTF. In DNA, the CDR3 is TGTGCCAGCAGTGTAGGTTCGGGCGGGCAGGGTTATGGCTACACCTTC.

The chain is built from TRBV7-6 and TRBJ2-5, with 8 bases fitting TRBD1. The CDR3 runs to 14 residues. CDR1 is SGHVS, CDR2 FNYEAQ, per germline. Trimming cost V 5 bases and J 3 bases; bases outside gene matches: 5. CDR3 DNA sequence: TGTGCCAGCAGCCGGCAGGGGGCCAAAGAGACCCAGTACTTC. Translated: CASSRQGAKETQYF.

The chain is built from TRBV21-1 and TRBJ2-2; the table's D call, TRBD1, was not checked against the DNA. TRBV21-1 is a pseudogene locus. The CDR3 has 16 residues. CDR3 nucleotides: TGTGCCAGCAGCAAAGCAGGGACAGCGAACACCGGGGAGCTGTTTTTT. This codes for CASSKAGTANTGELFF.

The CDR3 DNA reads TGTGCCAGCAGCTATGACATAAACTATGGCTACACCTTC. Its protein is CASSYDINYGYTF. V is TRBV7-2 and J is TRBJ1-2; D is ambiguous. Germline CDR1 is SGHTA and CDR2 is FQGNSA. The CDR3 consists of 13 residues. Between the trimmed V and J ends, which lost 4 bases and 2 bases, there was a span of 8 bases.

The V call is TRBV28, the J call TRBJ2-2, with D tentatively TRBD1 or TRBD2 (5 bases each). The length of the CDR3 is 15 residues. CDR1 and CDR2 from the germline V gene are MDHEN and SYDVKM. Trimming pared 2 bases from V and 5 bases from J, leaving 12 bases between. The chain's CDR3 is CASSLPGARTGELFF. The DNA of the CDR3 is TGTGCCAGCAGTTTACCCGGGGCGAGGACCGGGGAGCTGTTTTTT. The variable domain in full, with the rest retrieved from reference TRBV28 and TRBJ2-2, is DVKVTQSSRYLVKRTGEKVFLECVQDMDHENMFWYRQDPGLGLRLIYFSYDVKMKEKGDIPEGYSVSREKKERFSLILESASTNQTSMYLCASSLPGARTGELFFGEGSRLTVL.

This chain connects TRBV6-1 to TRBJ1-6, with D maybe TRBD1 (5 bases). V lost 3 bases to trimming and J lost 18 bases, with 15 bases between them. CDR1 MNHNS and CDR2 SASEGT come from the germline V gene. The CDR3 sequence is 12 residues long. CDR3 loop: CASSEKRDGRHF. The CDR3 region has the DNA TGTGCCAGCAGTGAGAAGAGGGACGGCCGCCACTTT.

CDR3 sequence (DNA): TGTGCCAGCAGCCCGAGGGGACTAACTCCCACAGATACGCAGTATTTT. Amino acids: CASSPRGLTPTDTQYF. The chain recombines TRBV7-8 with TRBJ2-3; TRBD2 matches at 7 bases. With 5 bases clipped from V and 2 bases from J, the junction kept 10 bases outside the gene matches. This CDR3 contains 16 residues. CDR1 and CDR2 from the germline V gene are SGHVS and FQNEAQ.

This sequence joins TRBV7-6 and TRBJ2-7; D might be TRBD2 (6 bases). Germline-derived CDR1 and CDR2 are SGHVS and FNYEAQ. The CDR3 has 13 residues. V gave up 5 bases and J gave up 6 bases, with 14 bases separating them. This CDR3 reads CASSPGTQSEQYF. The CDR3 DNA reads TGTGCCAGCAGCCCCGGGACTCAAAGCGAGCAGTACTTC.

The genes are TRBV2 and TRBJ1-2; 9 bases are shared with TRBD1. The CDR3 is 14 residues long. The V gene's germline CDR1 is SNHLY and CDR2 FYNNEI. Trimming cost V 1 base and J 7 bases; bases outside gene matches: 4. The CDR3 nucleotides are TGTGCCAGCAGTGAAGGCCGGGACAGGGCTGGCTACACCTTC. Its translation: CASSEGRDRAGYTF.

V usage is TRBV24-1 and J usage is TRBJ2-5; possibly TRBD2 for D (5 bases). CDR1 KGHDR and CDR2 SFDVKD come from the germline V gene. The CDR3 runs 14 residues. V was cut by 4 bases and J by 4 bases, with 12 bases left in between. The CDR3 nucleotides are TGTGCCACCAGTGAACGGACTTCCGCAGAGACCCAGTACTTC. It yields the protein CATSERTSAETQYF.

The chain combines TRBV30 with TRBJ1-4, with a tentative D call TRBD1 (5 bases). This CDR3 contains 15 residues. Germline-derived CDR1 and CDR2 are GTSNPN and SVGIG (reference sequence). The germline V and J ends were trimmed by 0 bases and 8 bases, with 16 bases remaining between them. This CDR3 reads CAWSVSRGIAEKLFF. In DNA form, the CDR3 reads TGTGCCTGGAGTGTATCTAGGGGTATAGCGGAAAAACTGTTTTTT.